These 22 T cell receptor beta chains were all obtained from the same sample, sequenced in a study of beta chain features in type 1 diabetes. Every bit of the isolated RNA underwent reverse transcription, so sequencing read expressed TCRB transcripts. Measured with immunoSEQ multiplex PCR; TCRdb has only the in-frame clones, and not every one. Of 160,000 or so clones listed, approximately 8.7% are singletons. Study observations and caveats: Moderate but significant shortening of TCRB CDR3s was recorded in all four CD4+ subsets from Type 1 diabetes patients.

Antigen specificity for these receptors is unknown. The sequenced material came from central memory CD4+ T cells from blood. These receptors were collected from a woman aged 25 to 45 with type 1 diabetes.

This clone was seen more than once but under ten times. The rearrangement uses TRBV28 and TRBJ2-2, with TRBD2 matching over 7 bases. The junction had 12 bases not matched to a gene; V was cut back by 5 bases and J by 6 bases. This CDR3 contains 16 residues. Germline assignment: CDR1 MDHEN and CDR2 SYDVKM. The CDR3 DNA reads as TGTGCCAGCAGTCTTCCGGCTAGCGGTAGGCCCGGGGAGCTGTTTTTT. This sequence encodes CASSLPASGRPGELFF.

This clone was detected only a few times. CDR3 protein: CASSLGTGGETQYF. DNA of the CDR3: TGTGCCAGCTCACTGGGGACAGGCGGTGAGACCCAGTACTTC. J is TRBJ2-5 and V is TRBV18; 8 bases map to TRBD1. V shed 4 bases, J shed 5 bases, and the junction held 6 bases outside the gene matches. Germline CDR1 reads KGHSH; CDR2 reads LQKENI. The CDR3 sequence is 14 residues long.

This clone was seen a few times. The chain combines TRBV12-2 with TRBJ2-7; the table assigns TRBD2, which was not confirmed against the DNA. TRBV12-2 is assigned pseudogene status. The CDR3 is 19 amino acids. This CDR3 is CASRLAKLNRGPSSYEQYF. CDR3 in DNA: TGTGCAAGTCGCTTAGCGAAGTTAAACCGGGGTCCTTCTAGCTACGAGCAGTACTTC.

This clone appeared a few times. This chain connects TRBV27 to TRBJ2-2, with D unresolved. The CDR3 extends over 13 amino acids. Germline V lookup: CDR1 MNHEY, CDR2 SMNVEV (reference sequence). Trimming stripped 4 bases from V and 1 base from J, with 4 bases between. The CDR3 nucleotides are TGTGCCAGCAGTTCACAGAACACCGGGGAGCTGTTTTTT. It yields the protein CASSSQNTGELFF.

This clone has a handful of counts. J is TRBJ1-2 and V is TRBV15; D perhaps matches TRBD1 (6 bases). V shed 1 base and J shed 7 bases, with 16 bases lying between them. Germline V CDR1 and CDR2: LNHNV, YYDKDF (reference sequence). The CDR3 loop spans 15 amino acids. Here the CDR3 DNA reads TGTGCCACCAGCAGAGGACAGGCCCAGGTCATTGGCTACACCTTC. Its translation is CATSRGQAQVIGYTF.

This clone was observed a handful of times. The same CDR3 arises from other DNA sequences in this sample as well. CDR3 nucleotides: TGTGCCAGCAGTCGGACGGGGAGCTCCTACGAGCAGTACTTC. Translation: CASSRTGSSYEQYF. The rearrangement joins TRBV6-5 to TRBJ2-7; tentative D call: TRBD2 (5 bases). Trimming removed 5 bases at V and 0 bases at J, with 11 bases between. CDR3 size: 14 residues. Looked up from germline, CDR1 is MNHEY and CDR2 is SVGAGI.

This clone has just a few counts. V gene TRBV10-3 combines with J gene TRBJ1-4, with D perhaps TRBD1 (6 bases). V lost 2 bases and J 8 bases, leaving 24 bases between the germline ends. The germline V gene encodes CDR1 ENHRY and CDR2 SYGVKD. The CDR3 totals 18 residues. The CDR3: CAISEPPSDRYHSEKLFF. In DNA, the CDR3 is TGTGCCATCAGTGAGCCGCCCTCAGACAGGTATCATAGCGAAAAACTGTTTTTT.

V and J are TRBV30 and TRBJ2-7; TRBD1 matches at 10 bases. CDR1 GTSNPN and CDR2 SVGIG come from the germline V gene (reference sequence). V was pared by 2 bases and J by 5 bases, with 6 bases of the junction left unmatched. The CDR3 extends over 14 amino acids. The CDR3: CAWSYGTGDDEQYF. CDR3 in DNA: TGTGCCTGGAGTTATGGGACAGGGGACGACGAGCAGTACTTC.

V is TRBV7-3 and J is TRBJ2-7, with 8 bases aligning to TRBD2. Germline V gene sequence: CDR1 SGHTA, CDR2 FQGTGA. J lost 5 bases, V lost 2 bases, and 8 bases had no gene match. The CDR3 runs to 15 residues. The CDR3 here is CASSLSPAGANEQYF. CDR3 DNA: TGTGCCAGCAGCTTATCACCAGCGGGAGCGAACGAGCAGTACTTC.

This clone turned up a few times. The chain is built from TRBV11-2 and TRBJ2-5, with a tentative D call TRBD1 (5 bases). Germline V lookup: CDR1 SGHAT, CDR2 FQNNGV. Deletions cut 2 bases from V and 5 bases from J, with 15 bases between. This CDR3 is built from 15 residues. CDR3 DNA sequence: TGTGCCAGCAGCTTAATAGGGGATGAGATGGAGACCCAGTACTTC. This codes for CASSLIGDEMETQYF.

The chain links TRBV28 to TRBJ1-1, with D unresolved. CDR3 length: 12 amino acids. The germline V and J ends were trimmed by 7 bases and 5 bases, with 11 bases remaining between them. Germline-derived CDR1 and CDR2 are MDHEN and SYDVKM. In DNA, the CDR3 is TGTGCCAGCATCCGTTCTAGGACTGAAGCTTTCTTT. Encoded protein: CASIRSRTEAFF.

This clone was counted between two and nine times. The rearrangement links TRBV6-6 to TRBJ1-5; the match to TRBD1 covers 10 bases. The V and J ends lost 6 bases and 2 bases, in that order; junction bases with no gene match: 7. Germline V gene lookup returns CDR1 MNHNY and CDR2 SVGAGI (reference sequence). CDR3 size: 16 residues. This CDR3 reads CASRIRQGAGNQPQHF. The DNA for the CDR3 is TGTGCCAGCAGAATCCGACAGGGGGCCGGCAATCAGCCCCAGCATTTT.

This clone showed up just a few times. The same CDR3 is also encoded by other DNA sequences in this sample. V usage is TRBV15 and J usage is TRBJ2-1, with D tentatively TRBD2 (5 bases). Germline CDR1 is LNHNV and CDR2 is YYDKDF (reference sequence). V lost 0 bases and J 7 bases, leaving 7 bases between the germline ends. The CDR3 is 13 amino acids. The CDR3 is CATSRDRGNEQFF. The CDR3 DNA sequence: TGTGCCACCAGCAGAGATCGAGGGAATGAGCAGTTCTTC.

The chain combines TRBV5-1 with TRBJ2-7, with 7 bases that match TRBD2. Germline V gene data show CDR1 as SGHRS and CDR2 as YFSETQ. The CDR3 extends over 14 amino acids. The ends lost 7 bases at V and 2 bases at J; junction bases unmatched: 9. The CDR3 spells CASAPGGGPYEQYF. The CDR3 nucleotides are TGCGCCAGCGCCCCGGGCGGGGGTCCCTACGAGCAGTACTTC.

This clone was seen ten or more times. This chain links TRBV18 with TRBJ1-5; the match to TRBD1 covers 7 bases. The J segment lost 3 bases and the V segment lost 8 bases, leaving 4 bases of the junction unmatched. The length of the CDR3 is 13 residues. The germline V gene encodes CDR1 KGHSH and CDR2 LQKENI. The DNA for the CDR3 is TGTGCCAGCCAAGGACAGGCCAATCAGCCCCAGCATTTT. Its protein is CASQGQANQPQHF.

This clone occurred once. The V and J genes are TRBV11-2 and TRBJ2-7, with 13 bases identical to TRBD2. Trimming took 1 base from V and 5 from J; bases not matched to a gene: 8. The CDR3 loop spans 17 amino acids. Germline CDR1 is SGHAT and CDR2 is FQNNGV. CDR3 nucleotides: TGTGCCAGCAGCTTAGTCCTCGGACTAGCGGGAGTTCACGAGCAGTACTTC. Translating it yields CASSLVLGLAGVHEQYF.

This clone was counted only a few times. The chain couples TRBV15 to TRBJ1-3; D not resolved. Trimming cost V 0 bases and J 3 bases, with 6 bases left between them. This CDR3 contains 14 residues. Germline values: CDR1 LNHNV, CDR2 YYDKDF (reference sequence). The CDR3 here is CATSRDGVGNTIYF. In DNA form, the CDR3 reads TGTGCCACCAGCAGAGATGGAGTTGGAAACACCATATATTTT.

The chain has TRBV15 and TRBJ1-1, with TRBD1 matching over 7 bases. V was clipped by 6 bases and J by 0 bases; unmatched bases: 1. The CDR3 has 13 residues. Per germline, CDR1 LNHNV and CDR2 YYDKDF (reference sequence). The CDR3 coding sequence is TGTGCCACCAGGACAGGGATGAACACTGAAGCTTTCTTT. Translated, it gives CATRTGMNTEAFF.

The rearrangement uses TRBV6-5 and TRBJ2-3, with 8 bases identical to TRBD2. The CDR3 extends over 12 amino acids. The germline V gene has CDR1 MNHEY and CDR2 SVGAGI. The V and J ends lost 8 bases and 4 bases, in that order; junction bases with no gene match: 2. The CDR3 spells CASRAGADTQYF. As DNA, the CDR3 is TGTGCCAGCCGAGCGGGAGCAGATACGCAGTATTTT.

This clone was counted only a few times. The genes are TRBV5-6 and TRBJ2-7; 10 bases line up with TRBD2. CDR3 length: 14 amino acids. Germline CDR1 reads SGHDT; CDR2 reads YYEEEE. V lost 3 bases, J lost 1 base, and 1 base stayed unmatched. The CDR3 here is CASSSSGGSYEQYF. The CDR3 nucleotides are TGTGCCAGCAGCTCTAGCGGGGGATCCTACGAGCAGTACTTC.

The chain employs TRBV5-1 and TRBJ2-7; weak D call: TRBD1 (6 bases). Trimming pared 4 bases from V and 2 bases from J, leaving 16 bases between. Germline CDR1 is SGHRS and CDR2 is YFSETQ. This CDR3 spans 15 amino acids. As DNA, the CDR3 is TGCGCCAGCAGCGCCCAGACAGGAGGTCCCTACGAGCAGTACTTC. It translates to CASSAQTGGPYEQYF.

The gene calls are TRBV30 and TRBJ2-1, with 8 bases lining up with TRBD1. This CDR3 has 16 amino acids. Germline V gene sequence: CDR1 GTSNPN, CDR2 SVGIG (reference sequence). J was trimmed by 6 bases and V by 0 bases; bases with no gene match: 10. This chain's CDR3 is CAWSVDRGTGLNEQFF. In DNA form, the CDR3 reads TGTGCCTGGAGTGTTGACAGGGGAACGGGCCTCAATGAGCAGTTCTTC. Using reference TRBV30 and TRBJ2-1 for the parts outside the CDR3, the full variable domain is SQTIHQWPATLVQPVGSPLSLECTVEGTSNPNLYWYRQAAGRGLQLLFYSVGIGQISSEVPQNLSASRPQDRQFILSSKKLLLSDSGFYLCAWSVDRGTGLNEQFFGPGTRLTVL.